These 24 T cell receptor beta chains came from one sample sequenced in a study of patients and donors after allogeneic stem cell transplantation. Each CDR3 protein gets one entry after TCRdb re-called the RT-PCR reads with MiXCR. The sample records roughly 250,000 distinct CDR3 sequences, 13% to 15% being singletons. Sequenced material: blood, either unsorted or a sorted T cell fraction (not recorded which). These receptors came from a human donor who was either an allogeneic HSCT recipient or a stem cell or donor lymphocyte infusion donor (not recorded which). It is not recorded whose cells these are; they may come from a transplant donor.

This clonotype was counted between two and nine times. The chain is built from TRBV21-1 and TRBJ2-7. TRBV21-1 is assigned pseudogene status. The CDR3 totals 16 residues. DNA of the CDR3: TGTGCCAGCAGCAAAGCCGGAACAGGGAGCTCCTACGAGCAGTACTTC. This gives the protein CASSKAGTGSSYEQYF.

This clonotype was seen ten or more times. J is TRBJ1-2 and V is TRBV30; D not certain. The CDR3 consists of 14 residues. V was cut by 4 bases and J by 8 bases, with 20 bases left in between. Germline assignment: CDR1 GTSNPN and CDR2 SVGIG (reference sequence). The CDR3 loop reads CAWNEDGARLGYTF. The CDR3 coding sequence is TGTGCCTGGAACGAGGACGGCGCACGGTTAGGCTACACCTTC.

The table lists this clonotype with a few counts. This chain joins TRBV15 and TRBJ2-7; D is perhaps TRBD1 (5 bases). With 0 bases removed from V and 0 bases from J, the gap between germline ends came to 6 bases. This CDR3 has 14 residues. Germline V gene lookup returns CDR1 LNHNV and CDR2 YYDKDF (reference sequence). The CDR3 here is CATSRDRASYEQYF. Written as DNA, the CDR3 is TGTGCCACCAGCAGAGACAGGGCCTCCTACGAGCAGTACTTC.

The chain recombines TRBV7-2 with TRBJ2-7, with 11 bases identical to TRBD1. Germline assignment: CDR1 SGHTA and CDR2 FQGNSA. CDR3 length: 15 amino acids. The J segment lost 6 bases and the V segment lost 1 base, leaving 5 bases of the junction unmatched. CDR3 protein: CASSLVGTGGPEQYF. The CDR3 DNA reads TGTGCCAGCAGCTTAGTAGGGACAGGGGGTCCCGAGCAGTACTTC.

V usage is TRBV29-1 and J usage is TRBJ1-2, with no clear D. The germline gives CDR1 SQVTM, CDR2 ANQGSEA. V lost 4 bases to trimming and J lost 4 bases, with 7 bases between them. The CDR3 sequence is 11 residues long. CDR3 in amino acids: CSVGSGYGYTF. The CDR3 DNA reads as TGCAGCGTTGGTTCAGGCTATGGCTACACCTTC.

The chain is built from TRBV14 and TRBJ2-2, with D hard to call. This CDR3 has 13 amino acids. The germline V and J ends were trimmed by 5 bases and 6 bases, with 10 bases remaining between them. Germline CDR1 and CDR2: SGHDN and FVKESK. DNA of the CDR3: TGTGCCAGCAGCTATGCTTTGGCCGGGGAGCTGTTTTTT. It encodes CASSYALAGELFF.

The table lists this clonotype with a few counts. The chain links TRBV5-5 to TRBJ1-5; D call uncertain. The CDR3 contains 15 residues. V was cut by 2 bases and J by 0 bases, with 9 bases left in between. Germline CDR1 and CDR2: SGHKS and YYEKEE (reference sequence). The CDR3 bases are TGTGCCAGCAGCTTCGGGCCCCTTAGCAATCAGCCCCAGCATTTT. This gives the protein CASSFGPLSNQPQHF.

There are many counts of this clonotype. The CDR3 sequence: CASSSGLAALDTQYF. As DNA, the CDR3 is TGTGCCAGCAGCTCGGGACTAGCGGCTCTGGATACGCAGTATTTT. This chain uses TRBV7-9 with TRBJ2-3, with 11 bases identical to TRBD2. Germline CDR1 and CDR2: SEHNR and FQNEAQ (reference sequence). V was clipped by 4 bases and J by 6 bases; unmatched bases: 6. The CDR3 has 15 residues.

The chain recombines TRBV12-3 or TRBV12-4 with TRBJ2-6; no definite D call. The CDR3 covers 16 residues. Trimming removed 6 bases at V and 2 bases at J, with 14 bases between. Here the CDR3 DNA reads TGTGCCAGCAGCCGAAGGAGTGGAGCTGGGGCCAACGTCCTGACTTTC. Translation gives CASSRRSGAGANVLTF.

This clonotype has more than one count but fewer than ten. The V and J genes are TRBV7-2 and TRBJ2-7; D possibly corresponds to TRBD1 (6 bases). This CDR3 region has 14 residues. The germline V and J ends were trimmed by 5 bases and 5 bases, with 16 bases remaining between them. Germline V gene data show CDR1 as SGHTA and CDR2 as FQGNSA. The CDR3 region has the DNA TGTGCCAGCAGCCACCCTGGGGGCTTCGACGAGCAGTACTTC. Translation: CASSHPGGFDEQYF.

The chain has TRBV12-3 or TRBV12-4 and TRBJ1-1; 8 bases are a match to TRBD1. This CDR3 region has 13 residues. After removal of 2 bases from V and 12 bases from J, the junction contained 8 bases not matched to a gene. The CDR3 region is CASSLIGQGASFF. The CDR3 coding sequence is TGTGCCAGCAGTTTAATCGGACAGGGTGCGTCTTTCTTT.

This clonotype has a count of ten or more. This chain's CDR3 is CASSLEGTAGRREKLFF. The DNA of the CDR3 is TGTGCCAGCAGCTTAGAGGGAACAGCGGGACGTCGTGAAAAACTGTTTTTT. This chain links TRBV7-9 with TRBJ1-4, with a possible D match to TRBD1 (5 bases). This CDR3 is built from 17 residues. CDR1 and CDR2 from the germline V gene are SEHNR and FQNEAQ (reference sequence). V gave up 1 base and J gave up 7 bases, with 19 bases separating them.

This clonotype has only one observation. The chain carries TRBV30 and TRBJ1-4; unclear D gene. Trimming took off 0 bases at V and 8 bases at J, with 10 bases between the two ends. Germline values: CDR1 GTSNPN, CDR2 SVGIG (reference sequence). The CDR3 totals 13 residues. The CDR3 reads CAWSVDGREKLFF. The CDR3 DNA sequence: TGTGCCTGGAGTGTCGATGGACGGGAAAAACTGTTTTTT.

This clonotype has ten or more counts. This chain's CDR3 is CASSPRLAGGGEQFF. The CDR3 DNA reads TGTGCCAGCTCACCAAGACTAGCGGGAGGGGGTGAGCAGTTCTTC. The V and J genes are TRBV18 and TRBJ2-1; 14 positions match TRBD2. With V trimmed by 2 bases and J by 9 bases, 3 bases remained unmatched. Germline lookup yields CDR1 KGHSH and CDR2 LQKENI. CDR3 length: 15 amino acids.

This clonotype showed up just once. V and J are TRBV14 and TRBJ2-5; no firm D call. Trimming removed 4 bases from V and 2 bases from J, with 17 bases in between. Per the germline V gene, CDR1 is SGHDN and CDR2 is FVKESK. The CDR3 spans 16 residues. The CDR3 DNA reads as TGTGCCAGCAGCCTCAGCCGACTGGGGAAACAAGAGACCCAGTACTTC. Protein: CASSLSRLGKQETQYF. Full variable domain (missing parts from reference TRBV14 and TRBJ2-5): EAGVTQFPSHSVIEKGQTVTLRCDPISGHDNLYWYRRVMGKEIKFLLHFVKESKQDESGMPNNRFLAERTGGTYSTLKVQPAELEDSGVYFCASSLSRLGKQETQYFGPGTRLLVL.

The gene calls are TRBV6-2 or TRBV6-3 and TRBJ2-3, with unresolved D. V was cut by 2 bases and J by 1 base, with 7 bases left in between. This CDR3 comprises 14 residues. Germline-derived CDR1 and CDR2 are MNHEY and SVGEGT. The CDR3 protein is CASSYVGGTDTQYF. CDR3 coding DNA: TGTGCCAGCAGTTACGTTGGAGGCACAGATACGCAGTATTTT.

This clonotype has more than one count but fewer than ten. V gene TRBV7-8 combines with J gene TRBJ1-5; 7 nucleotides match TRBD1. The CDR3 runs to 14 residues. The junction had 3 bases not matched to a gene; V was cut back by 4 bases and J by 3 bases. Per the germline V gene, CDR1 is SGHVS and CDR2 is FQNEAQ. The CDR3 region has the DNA TGTGCCAGCAGCTCCGGGACAGCCAATCAGCCCCAGCATTTT. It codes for CASSSGTANQPQHF. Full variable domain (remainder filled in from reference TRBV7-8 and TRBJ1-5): GAGVSQSPRYKVAKRGQDVALRCDPISGHVSLFWYQQALGQGPEFLTYFQNEAQLDKSGLPSDRFFAERPEGSVSTLKIQRTQQEDSAVYLCASSSGTANQPQHFGDGTRLSIL.

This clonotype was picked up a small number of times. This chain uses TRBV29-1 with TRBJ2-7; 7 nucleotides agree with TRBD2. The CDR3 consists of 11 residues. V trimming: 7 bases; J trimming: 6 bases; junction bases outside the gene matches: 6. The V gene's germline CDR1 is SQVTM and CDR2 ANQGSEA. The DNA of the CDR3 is TGCAGCGCTGGGGGGGGTCCCGAGCAGTACTTC. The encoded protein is CSAGGGPEQYF.

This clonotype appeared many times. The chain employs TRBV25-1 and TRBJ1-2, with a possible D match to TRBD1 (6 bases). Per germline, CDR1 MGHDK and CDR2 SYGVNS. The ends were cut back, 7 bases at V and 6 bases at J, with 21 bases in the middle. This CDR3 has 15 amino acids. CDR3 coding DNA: TGTGCCAGCAATGGCCGGACAGAGGGTTTGGATGGCTACACCTTC. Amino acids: CASNGRTEGLDGYTF.

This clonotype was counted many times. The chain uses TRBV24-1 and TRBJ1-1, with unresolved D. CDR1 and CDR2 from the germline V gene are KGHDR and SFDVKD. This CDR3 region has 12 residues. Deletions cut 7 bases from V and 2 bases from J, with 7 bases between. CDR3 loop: CATSGANTEAFF. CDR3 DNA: TGTGCCACCAGCGGCGCAAACACTGAAGCTTTCTTT.

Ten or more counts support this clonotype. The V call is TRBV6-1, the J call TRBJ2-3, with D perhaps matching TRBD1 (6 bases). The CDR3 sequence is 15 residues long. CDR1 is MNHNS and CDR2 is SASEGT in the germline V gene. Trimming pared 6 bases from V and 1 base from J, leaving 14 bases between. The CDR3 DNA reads TGTGCCAGCAGCCCGCGGACAGACGGCACAGATACGCAGTATTTT. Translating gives CASSPRTDGTDTQYF.

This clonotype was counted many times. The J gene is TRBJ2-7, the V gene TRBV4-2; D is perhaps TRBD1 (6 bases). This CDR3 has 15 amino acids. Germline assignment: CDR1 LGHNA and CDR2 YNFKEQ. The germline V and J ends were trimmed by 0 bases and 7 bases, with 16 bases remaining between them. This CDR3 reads CASSQDTGLGGEQYF. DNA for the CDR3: TGTGCCAGCAGCCAAGACACAGGGCTGGGTGGGGAGCAGTACTTC.

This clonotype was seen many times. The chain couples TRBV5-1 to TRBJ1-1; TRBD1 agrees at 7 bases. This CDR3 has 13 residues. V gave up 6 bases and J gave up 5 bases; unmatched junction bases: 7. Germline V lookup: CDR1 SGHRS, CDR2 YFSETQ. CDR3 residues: CASNEGARTEAFF. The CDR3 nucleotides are TGCGCCAGCAATGAGGGGGCGAGGACTGAAGCTTTCTTT.

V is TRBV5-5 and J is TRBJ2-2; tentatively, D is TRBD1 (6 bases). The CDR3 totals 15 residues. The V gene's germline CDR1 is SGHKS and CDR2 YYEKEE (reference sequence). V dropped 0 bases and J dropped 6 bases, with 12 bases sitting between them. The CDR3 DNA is TGTGCCAGCAGCTTGGCCTACAGGGCCCCCGGGGAGCTGTTTTTT. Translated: CASSLAYRAPGELFF.